This entry features one T cell receptor beta chain sequence. Its antigen is not known. Here immunoSEQ multiplex PCR was the method, and the copy in TCRdb shows in-frame clones only, minus some. The sample lists about 2,500,000 clones, roughly 92% occurring once. This record comes from a study of shared clonotypes between healthy human individuals. This CDR3 has 15 amino acids. CDR1 SGHTA and CDR2 FQGNSA come from the germline V gene. V dropped 2 bases and J dropped 7; count of bases not matched to a gene: 8. Study conclusions and caveats: The genetic and exposure-history diversity represented was limited by few donors. At large depth, rarefaction still showed sorted-subset sequencing to be incomplete.

The J gene is TRBJ2-7, the V gene TRBV7-2; 10 positions agree with TRBD2. The TCR was taken from a man younger than 35 in good health. Material: naive CD4+ T cells sorted from blood. Subset given: CD45RA+ positively selected. CDR3: CASSLPSGRGNEQYF. The CDR3 nucleotides read TGTGCCAGCAGCTTACCTAGCGGGAGAGGGAATGAGCAGTACTTC. Looking up the rest from reference TRBV7-2 and TRBJ2-7 gives the full variable domain: GAGVSQSPSNKVTEKGKDVELRCDPISGHTALYWYRQSLGQGLEFLIYFQGNSAPDKSGLPSDRFSAERTGGSVSTLTIQRTQQEDSAVYLCASSLPSGRGNEQYFGPGTRLTVT.